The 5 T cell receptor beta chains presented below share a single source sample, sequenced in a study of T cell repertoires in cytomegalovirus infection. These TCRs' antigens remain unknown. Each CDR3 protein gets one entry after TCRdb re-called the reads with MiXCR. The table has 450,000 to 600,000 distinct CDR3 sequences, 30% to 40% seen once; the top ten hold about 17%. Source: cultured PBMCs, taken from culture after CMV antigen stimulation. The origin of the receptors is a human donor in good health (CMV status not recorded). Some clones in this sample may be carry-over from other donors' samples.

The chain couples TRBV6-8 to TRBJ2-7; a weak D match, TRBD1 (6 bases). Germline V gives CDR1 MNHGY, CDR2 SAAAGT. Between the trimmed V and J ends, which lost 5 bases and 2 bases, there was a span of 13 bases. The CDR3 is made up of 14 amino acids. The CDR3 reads CASSPWDTPYEQYF. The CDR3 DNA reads TGTGCCAGCAGTCCTTGGGACACTCCCTACGAGCAGTACTTC.

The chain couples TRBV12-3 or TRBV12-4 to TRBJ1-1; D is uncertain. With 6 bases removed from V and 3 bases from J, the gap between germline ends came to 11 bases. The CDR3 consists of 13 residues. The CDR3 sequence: CASRPTRDTEAFF. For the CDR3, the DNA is TGTGCCAGCAGACCGACACGGGACACTGAAGCTTTCTTT.

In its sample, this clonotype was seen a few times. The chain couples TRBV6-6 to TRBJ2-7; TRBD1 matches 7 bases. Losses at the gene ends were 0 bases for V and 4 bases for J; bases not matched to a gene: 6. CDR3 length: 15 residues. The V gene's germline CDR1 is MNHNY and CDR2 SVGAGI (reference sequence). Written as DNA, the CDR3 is TGTGCCAGCAGTTACTCGAACAGGGGCTATTACGAGCAGTACTTC. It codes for CASSYSNRGYYEQYF.

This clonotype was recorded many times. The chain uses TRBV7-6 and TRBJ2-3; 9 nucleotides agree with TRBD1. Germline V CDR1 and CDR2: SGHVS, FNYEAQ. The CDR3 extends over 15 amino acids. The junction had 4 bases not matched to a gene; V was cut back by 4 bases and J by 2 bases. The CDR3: CASSWDRAYTDTQYF. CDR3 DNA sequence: TGTGCCAGCAGCTGGGACAGGGCTTACACAGATACGCAGTATTTT.

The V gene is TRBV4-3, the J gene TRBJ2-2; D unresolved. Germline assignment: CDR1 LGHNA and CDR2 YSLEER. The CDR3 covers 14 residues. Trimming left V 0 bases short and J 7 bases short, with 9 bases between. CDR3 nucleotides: TGCGCCAGCAGCCAAGAGGTTTGGGTCGGGGAGCTGTTTTTT. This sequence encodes CASSQEVWVGELFF.